This entry lists 18 T cell receptor beta chains sequenced from one sample in a study of response to subunit inactivated influenza vaccine. Via MiXCR, TCRdb re-called the RT-PCR reads, giving one row per CDR3 protein. Among 700,000 to 900,000 distinct CDR3 sequences listed, 20% to 25% were seen once. The sample was PBMCs from blood, taken less than 6 days after vaccination. The receptor set was obtained from a man in his fifties who received an inactivated influenza vaccine.

CDR3 residues: CATAKGTAKINEQFF. The CDR3 DNA is TGTGCCACCGCGAAGGGGACGGCTAAGATCAATGAGCAGTTCTTC. The chain employs TRBV4-2 and TRBJ2-1; D tentatively fits TRBD1 or TRBD2 (5 bases each). Per germline, CDR1 LGHNA and CDR2 YNFKEQ. Trimming left V 10 bases short and J 6 bases short, with 22 bases between. This CDR3 has 15 amino acids.

The chain combines TRBV28 with TRBJ2-1, with 8 bases identical to TRBD2. Losses at the gene ends were 1 base for V and 2 bases for J; bases not matched to a gene: 4. Germline V lookup: CDR1 MDHEN, CDR2 SYDVKM. The CDR3 consists of 16 residues. CDR3 nucleotides: TGTGCCAGCAGTTTATTCCGCGGGAGGACCTACAATGAGCAGTTCTTC. This encodes CASSLFRGRTYNEQFF. Full variable domain (remainder filled in from reference TRBV28 and TRBJ2-1): DVKVTQSSRYLVKRTGEKVFLECVQDMDHENMFWYRQDPGLGLRLIYFSYDVKMKEKGDIPEGYSVSREKKERFSLILESASTNQTSMYLCASSLFRGRTYNEQFFGPGTRLTVL.

This clonotype has only a few counts. The genes are TRBV12-3 or TRBV12-4 and TRBJ1-1; D gene unclear. CDR3 size: 13 residues. Trimming removed 4 bases at V and 4 bases at J, with 10 bases between. The CDR3 region has the DNA TGTGCCAGCAGTTCCCCCATTTCCACTGAAGCTTTCTTT. It is translated as CASSSPISTEAFF.

V is TRBV20-1 and J is TRBJ2-1; TRBD2 agrees at 11 bases. V was clipped by 0 bases and J by 10 bases; unmatched bases: 5. This CDR3 has 14 residues. Germline-derived CDR1 and CDR2 are DFQATT and SNEGSKA (reference sequence). CDR3 in DNA: TGCAGTGCTAGAGAACTAGCGGGAGTGAGGGAGCAGTTCTTC. This encodes CSARELAGVREQFF.

A few counts support this clonotype. V is TRBV7-2 and J is TRBJ1-5, with D maybe TRBD1 (6 bases). The V and J ends lost 3 bases and 7 bases respectively, with 10 bases between them. The CDR3 sequence is 13 residues long. CDR1 and CDR2 from the germline V gene are SGHTA and FQGNSA. The CDR3 spells CASSLGRGQPQHF. CDR3 coding DNA: TGTGCCAGCAGCTTGGGGAGGGGGCAGCCCCAGCATTTT.

V is TRBV18 and J is TRBJ2-6; D gene ambiguous. Germline assignment: CDR1 KGHSH and CDR2 LQKENI. This CDR3 has 16 amino acids. V lost 0 bases, J lost 0 bases, and 6 bases lay in between. The CDR3 region is CASSPPGNSGANVLTF. CDR3 nucleotide sequence: TGTGCCAGCTCACCACCGGGCAACTCTGGGGCCAACGTCCTGACTTTC.

This clonotype was seen a few times. The rearrangement uses TRBV12-3 or TRBV12-4 and TRBJ2-3; 10 nucleotides line up with TRBD2. V dropped 5 bases and J dropped 4; count of bases not matched to a gene: 15. The CDR3 is 18 amino acids. The DNA for the CDR3 is TGTGCCAGCAGTCACCGAAGAATAAGCGGGAGGGCCTCAGATACGCAGTATTTT. Its protein is CASSHRRISGRASDTQYF.

This sequence joins TRBV9 and TRBJ2-3; 7 bases are shared with TRBD2. This CDR3 is 15 amino acids long. CDR1 and CDR2 (germline): SGDLS, YYNGEE. The junction had 6 bases not matched to a gene; V was cut back by 3 bases and J by 2 bases. Here the CDR3 DNA reads TGTGCCAGCAGCGAGACTAGCAGATCCACAGATACGCAGTATTTT. Protein sequence: CASSETSRSTDTQYF.

The chain is built from TRBV20-1 and TRBJ2-4; 7 bases align to TRBD2. The CDR3 loop spans 16 amino acids. Per the germline V gene, CDR1 is DFQATT and CDR2 is SNEGSKA (reference sequence). The junction had 12 bases not matched to a gene; V was cut back by 0 bases and J by 7 bases. The DNA for the CDR3 is TGCAGTGCTAGAGATCTGGCAGGCGGGGGTACTAACATTCAGTACTTC. It codes for CSARDLAGGGTNIQYF.

The V gene is TRBV12-3 or TRBV12-4, the J gene TRBJ1-1; D not resolved. Trimming shortened V by 7 bases and J by 6 bases, and 18 bases separated the two germline ends. CDR3 length: 14 residues. For the CDR3, the DNA is TGTGCCAGCAAAGAAGGACCGGAGAGGTCTGAAGCTTTCTTT. Amino acids: CASKEGPERSEAFF.

The V gene is TRBV12-3 or TRBV12-4, the J gene TRBJ2-7; 11 bases map to TRBD1. CDR3 length: 12 amino acids. V shed 10 bases, J shed 5 bases, and the junction held 4 bases outside the gene matches. CDR3 sequence reads: CATRDRGDEQYF. In DNA, the CDR3 is TGTGCCACCCGGGACAGGGGGGACGAGCAGTACTTC.

This chain uses TRBV15 with TRBJ2-3; D is undetermined. Germline lookup yields CDR1 LNHNV and CDR2 YYDKDF (reference sequence). V lost 4 bases, J lost 0 bases, and 2 bases lay in between. The length of the CDR3 is 12 residues. CDR3: CATSTSTDTQYF. For the CDR3, the DNA is TGTGCCACCAGCACTAGCACAGATACGCAGTATTTT.

The chain couples TRBV7-6 to TRBJ1-5, with D maybe TRBD1 (6 bases). CDR3 size: 15 residues. CDR1 is SGHVS and CDR2 is FNYEAQ in the germline V gene. V lost 5 bases, J lost 3 bases, and 14 bases lay in between. The CDR3 DNA follows: TGTGCCAGCAGCCCACAGGGTGGGTACAATCAGCCCCAGCATTTT. Protein sequence: CASSPQGGYNQPQHF.

The chain is built from TRBV10-3 and TRBJ2-1; TRBD2 aligns across 11 bases. The CDR3 is 15 residues long. CDR1 and CDR2 from the germline V gene are ENHRY and SYGVKD. V trimming: 6 bases; J trimming: 8 bases; junction bases outside the gene matches: 9. For the CDR3, the DNA is TGTGCCATCAGATCCGGGACTAGCGGCGTGGATGAGCAGTTCTTC. Residues: CAIRSGTSGVDEQFF.

J is TRBJ2-7 and V is TRBV6-5; TRBD2 might be the D (6 bases). The CDR3 is 16 residues long. Trimming pared 3 bases from V and 5 bases from J, leaving 20 bases between. Germline CDR1 MNHEY, CDR2 SVGAGI. This CDR3 is CASSYDGGKELDEQYF. The CDR3 DNA is TGTGCCAGCAGTTATGATGGCGGGAAAGAGTTGGACGAGCAGTACTTC.

The genes are TRBV4-3 and TRBJ2-2; 8 nucleotides match TRBD2. The CDR3 loop spans 18 amino acids. The germline CDR1 and CDR2 sequences are LGHNA and YSLEER. After removal of 0 bases from V and 1 base from J, the junction contained 7 bases not matched to a gene. The CDR3 nucleotides read TGCGCCAGCAGCCAAGATCCACCGGGACTAGTGAACACCGGGGAGCTGTTTTTT. This gives the protein CASSQDPPGLVNTGELFF.

This clonotype was observed a handful of times. The chain links TRBV20-1 to TRBJ2-5; weak D call: TRBD2 (5 bases). Trimming stripped 5 bases from V and 2 bases from J, with 9 bases between. The CDR3 runs 12 residues. The germline gives CDR1 DFQATT, CDR2 SNEGSKA (reference sequence). The CDR3 protein is CSAFRRQETQYF. Here the CDR3 DNA reads TGCAGTGCTTTCAGGAGGCAAGAGACCCAGTACTTC.

This clonotype occurred once. V gene TRBV7-6 combines with J gene TRBJ2-2; TRBD2 matches at 14 bases. The CDR3 contains 18 residues. V was pared by 6 bases and J by 6 bases, with 12 bases of the junction left unmatched. CDR1 and CDR2 from the germline V gene are SGHVS and FNYEAQ. The CDR3 here is CASSRTGTSGRNAGELFF. The DNA of the CDR3 is TGTGCCAGCAGTAGAACCGGGACTAGCGGGAGAAACGCCGGGGAGCTGTTTTTT.